This T cell receptor beta chain was identified in a study of Tregs in tolerant kidney transplant recipients. Study-level information: Recipients received nonmyeloablative bone marrow transplants from related graft donors, with transient mixed chimerism.

V trimming: 7 bases; J trimming: 7 bases; junction bases outside the gene matches: 13. This CDR3 has 14 residues. The germline gives CDR1 LNHDA, CDR2 SQIVND (reference sequence). Here immunoSEQ multiplex PCR was the method, and the copy in TCRdb shows in-frame clones only, minus some. The table records more than 75,000 clones, 80% to 95% of them present only once. The V call is TRBV19, the J call TRBJ2-7; 7 nucleotides align to TRBD2. The material was CD4+ T cells from blood, obtained before the transplant. The origin of this receptor is a human donor who received a combined kidney and bone marrow transplant. In DNA form, the CDR3 reads TGTGCCAGTACCCCAGCGGGGAGAAGGTATGAGCAGTACTTC. Translating gives CASTPAGRRYEQYF.